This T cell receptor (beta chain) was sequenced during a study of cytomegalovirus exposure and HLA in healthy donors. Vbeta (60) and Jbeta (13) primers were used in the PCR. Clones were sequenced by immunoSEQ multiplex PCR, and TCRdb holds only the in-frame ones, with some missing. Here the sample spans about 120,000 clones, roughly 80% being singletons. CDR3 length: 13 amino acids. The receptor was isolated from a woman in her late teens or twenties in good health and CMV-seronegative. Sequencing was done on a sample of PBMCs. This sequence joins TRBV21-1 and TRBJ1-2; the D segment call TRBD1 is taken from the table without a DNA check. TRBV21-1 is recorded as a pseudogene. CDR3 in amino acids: CASSKARYYGYTF. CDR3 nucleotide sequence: TGTGCCAGCAGCAAGGCCAGATACTATGGCTACACCTTC.